The present T cell receptor (beta chain) was sequenced within a study of regulatory T cells in long-lasting Graves disease. About the research overall: The antithyroid drugs taken by newly diagnosed Graves' patients had been used for under 3 months.

Whole-study findings and limits: There was favoring of TRBV28, TRBJ1-2 and TRBJ2-5 in persistent disease.

Time point noted: newly diagnosed GD, antithyroid drugs for less than 3 months. Extracted PBMC RNA gave rise to the TCR library. Patients all came to the study from an endocrinology department in Xi'an, China. The peripheral blood volume drawn was approximately 9.5 milliliters, and it was collected into EDTA tubes. In the case of this clonotype: The target antigen is unknown.

This CDR3 has 15 residues. J was trimmed by 10 bases and V by 4 bases; bases with no gene match: 13. Germline loops: CDR1 SGHNT, CDR2 YYREEE (reference sequence). Combining iRepertoire HTBI primers with Arm-PCR of CDR3 regions, the authors built TCR beta libraries. TCRdb reanalysed the multiplex PCR reads using MiXCR and keeps one entry per CDR3 protein. The data hold 520,000 or so distinct CDR3 sequences, with about 12% observed a single time. The sample was also linked to a second study, of T cells in Graves' hyperthyroidism and ophthalmopathy.

The chain employs TRBV5-4 and TRBJ2-1; 8 bases agree with TRBD2. Material: peripheral blood mononuclear cells (PBMCs), obtained at new diagnosis, from a patient treated with antithyroid drugs. The sequence was obtained from a young woman with Graves disease. The CDR3 nucleotides read TGTGCCAGCAGCGGGGGACTAGGGGGGGACTCCGAGCAGTTCTTC. This gives the protein CASSGGLGGDSEQFF.